The 25 T cell receptor beta chains in this list originate from one sample, sequenced in a study of blood T cell dynamics during melanoma immunotherapy. Libraries were prepared by immunoSEQ multiplex PCR; TCRdb keeps only in-frame clonotypes and omits some of them. Of 15,000 or so clones listed, around 86% are singletons. Time point indicated: pre-treatment baseline. The sample consisted of blood, taken from a patient treated with checkpoint blockade. These receptors were taken from a human donor with melanoma.

The rearrangement uses TRBV5-1 and TRBJ2-5, with 8 bases matching TRBD2. CDR1 SGHRS and CDR2 YFSETQ come from the germline V gene. The CDR3 is made up of 15 amino acids. The J segment lost 2 bases and the V segment lost 1 base, leaving 4 bases of the junction unmatched. The chain's CDR3 is CASSLTGGAQETQYF. The CDR3 DNA sequence: TGCGCCAGCAGCTTGACGGGGGGGGCTCAAGAGACCCAGTACTTC.

The chain recombines TRBV5-1 with TRBJ2-2, with TRBD2 matching 8 bases. V dropped 5 bases and J dropped 6; count of bases not matched to a gene: 9. In germline, CDR1 is SGHRS, CDR2 YFSETQ. The CDR3 is 15 residues long. CDR3 protein: CASRPPGTSAGELFF. CDR3 nucleotides: TGCGCCAGCAGGCCCCCCGGGACTAGTGCCGGGGAGCTGTTTTTT. The entire variable domain, with the rest obtained from reference TRBV5-1 and TRBJ2-2, is as follows: KAGVTQTPRYLIKTRGQQVTLSCSPISGHRSVSWYQQTPGQGLQFLFEYFSETQRNKGNFPGRFSGRQFSNSRSEMNVSTLELGDSALYLCASRPPGTSAGELFFGEGSRLTVL.

The chain uses TRBV5-1 and TRBJ1-1, with no clear D. This CDR3 spans 14 amino acids. CDR1 and CDR2 from the germline V gene are SGHRS and YFSETQ. The V and J ends lost 0 bases and 1 base respectively, with 7 bases between them. The CDR3 loop reads CASSLGDRNTEAFF. The CDR3 DNA is TGCGCCAGCAGCTTGGGAGATCGGAACACTGAAGCTTTCTTT.

This clone was seen only a few times. This rearrangement joins TRBV18 to TRBJ1-5; weak D call: TRBD1 (6 bases). Per germline, CDR1 KGHSH and CDR2 LQKENI. The CDR3 loop spans 14 amino acids. V lost 6 bases and J lost 4, with 13 bases in between. CDR3 in amino acids: CASSPDRTNQPQHF. CDR3 bases: TGTGCCAGCTCTCCTGACAGGACTAATCAGCCCCAGCATTTT.

The J gene is TRBJ1-3, the V gene TRBV6-5; the match to TRBD1 covers 8 bases. The ends lost 4 bases at V and 7 bases at J; junction bases unmatched: 3. Germline CDR1 is MNHEY and CDR2 is SVGAGI. The CDR3 length is 13 residues. The CDR3 loop is CASSSTGVNTIYF. The CDR3 DNA follows: TGTGCCAGCAGTTCGACAGGGGTGAACACCATATATTTT.

V usage is TRBV4-1 and J usage is TRBJ2-2; possibly TRBD1 for D (6 bases). The CDR3 runs to 15 residues. Per the germline V gene, CDR1 is MGHRA and CDR2 is YSYEKL. V was trimmed by 4 bases and J by 4 bases, leaving 13 bases between them. The CDR3 sequence: CASSPKGESTGELFF. CDR3 DNA: TGCGCCAGCAGCCCCAAGGGGGAGAGCACCGGGGAGCTGTTTTTT.

The chain links TRBV9 to TRBJ1-6, with 7 bases matching TRBD1. The CDR3 sequence is 14 residues long. Germline V gene data show CDR1 as SGDLS and CDR2 as YYNGEE. V shed 2 bases, J shed 7 bases, and the junction held 3 bases outside the gene matches. CDR3 bases: TGTGCCAGCAGCGTCGGGACAGACAATTCACCCCTCCACTTT. Its translation is CASSVGTDNSPLHF.

This clone was observed once. The chain uses TRBV7-2 and TRBJ2-5, with 9 nucleotides matching TRBD2. Per the germline V gene, CDR1 is SGHTA and CDR2 is FQGNSA. The CDR3 runs to 17 residues. After removal of 3 bases from V and 5 bases from J, the junction contained 13 bases not matched to a gene. CDR3 loop: CASSFSLSAGGRETQYF. CDR3 in DNA: TGTGCCAGCAGCTTCTCACTCAGCGCGGGGGGGAGGGAGACCCAGTACTTC. The entire variable domain, with the rest obtained from reference TRBV7-2 and TRBJ2-5, is as follows: GAGVSQSPSNKVTEKGKDVELRCDPISGHTALYWYRQSLGQGLEFLIYFQGNSAPDKSGLPSDRFSAERTGGSVSTLTIQRTQQEDSAVYLCASSFSLSAGGRETQYFGPGTRLLVL.

The chain is built from TRBV9 and TRBJ1-3; D is possibly TRBD1 (6 bases). V lost 3 bases and J 0 bases, leaving 13 bases between the germline ends. The CDR3 is 16 residues long. In germline, CDR1 is SGDLS, CDR2 YYNGEE. The CDR3 loop reads CASSAGGALSGNTIYF. The CDR3 region has the DNA TGTGCCAGCAGCGCTGGGGGGGCCCTCTCTGGAAACACCATATATTTT.

This CDR3 reads CASSGTNYEQYF. CDR3 in DNA: TGCGCCAGCAGCGGAACAAACTACGAGCAGTACTTC. The chain has TRBV5-1 and TRBJ2-7; D gene uncertain. The CDR3 consists of 12 residues. The germline gives CDR1 SGHRS, CDR2 YFSETQ. Trimming took off 4 bases at V and 3 bases at J, with 8 bases between the two ends.

The CDR3 bases are TGTGCCAGCAGCTTAGGCGTGGGAACCGGGGAGCTGTTTTTT. It codes for CASSLGVGTGELFF. This sequence joins TRBV11-3 and TRBJ2-2; D uncertain. V shed 1 base and J shed 5 bases, with 8 bases lying between them. Germline values: CDR1 SGHNT, CDR2 YENEEA. The CDR3 is made up of 14 amino acids.

With respect to this clone: The sample holds other DNA sequences that translate to the same CDR3. J is TRBJ1-5 and V is TRBV14; D possibly corresponds to TRBD1 (5 bases). The CDR3 spans 14 residues. Germline CDR1 and CDR2: SGHDN and FVKESK. The V end lost 3 bases, the J end lost 6 bases, and 12 bases lay between the germline ends. In DNA, the CDR3 is TGTGCCAGCAGCCAGACCGGGGGGGGTCAGCCCCAGCATTTT. It yields the protein CASSQTGGGQPQHF.

The chain recombines TRBV5-5 with TRBJ2-7, with 10 positions matching TRBD2. The V and J ends lost 3 bases and 7 bases, in that order; junction bases with no gene match: 7. The CDR3 has 14 amino acids. From germline, CDR1 is SGHKS and CDR2 YYEKEE (reference sequence). CDR3 in amino acids: CASSWTSGYEEQYF. The CDR3 nucleotides are TGTGCCAGCAGCTGGACTAGCGGTTACGAGGAGCAGTACTTC.

The chain links TRBV5-5 to TRBJ2-5; TRBD1 is a possible D gene (5 bases). Germline CDR1 reads SGHKS; CDR2 reads YYEKEE (reference sequence). The germline V and J ends were trimmed by 0 bases and 1 base, with 7 bases remaining between them. This CDR3 region has 14 residues. The DNA for the CDR3 is TGTGCCAGCAGCTTGGGCAGGGCCCAAGAGACCCAGTACTTC. It yields the protein CASSLGRAQETQYF.

The rearrangement uses TRBV7-3 and TRBJ2-1; D may be TRBD2 (6 bases). Looked up from germline, CDR1 is SGHTA and CDR2 is FQGTGA. Trimming took 1 base from V and 0 from J, leaving 10 bases between them. The CDR3 is 16 amino acids. The CDR3: CASSLRGGASYNEQFF. The CDR3 bases are TGTGCCAGCAGCTTAAGAGGAGGGGCCTCCTACAATGAGCAGTTCTTC.

The chain couples TRBV7-8 to TRBJ1-5; no firm D call. The germline V gene has CDR1 SGHVS and CDR2 FQNEAQ. Trimming removed 1 base at V and 1 base at J, with 5 bases between. This CDR3 contains 14 residues. The CDR3 region has the DNA TGTGCCAGCAGCTTAGGGGTCAGCAATCAGCCCCAGCATTTT. It codes for CASSLGVSNQPQHF. Combining the CDR3 with reference TRBV7-8 and TRBJ1-5 gives the whole variable domain GAGVSQSPRYKVAKRGQDVALRCDPISGHVSLFWYQQALGQGPEFLTYFQNEAQLDKSGLPSDRFFAERPEGSVSTLKIQRTQQEDSAVYLCASSLGVSNQPQHFGDGTRLSIL.

V usage is TRBV6-1 and J usage is TRBJ1-5, with a possible D match to TRBD1 (5 bases). The CDR3 runs 13 residues. Germline V gives CDR1 MNHNS, CDR2 SASEGT. V lost 4 bases and J 6 bases, leaving 10 bases between the germline ends. The CDR3 DNA reads TGTGCCAGCAGTGCCCCAGGGATTCAGCCCCAGCATTTT. This encodes CASSAPGIQPQHF.

The CDR3 DNA reads TGTGCCAGCAGCCCGCCGGGGGCGGGGAATGAAAAACTGTTTTTT. It translates to CASSPPGAGNEKLFF. The chain links TRBV7-2 to TRBJ1-4, with a possible D match to TRBD1 (6 bases). Trimming removed 5 bases at V and 5 bases at J, with 15 bases between. The CDR3 extends over 15 amino acids. The V gene's germline CDR1 is SGHTA and CDR2 FQGNSA.

The chain couples TRBV19 to TRBJ2-5; the D gene is possibly TRBD1 (5 bases). Trimming left V 4 bases short and J 5 bases short, with 14 bases between. The CDR3 runs 14 residues. In germline, CDR1 is LNHDA, CDR2 SQIVND (reference sequence). CDR3: CASSNQGTQETQYF. The CDR3 nucleotides are TGTGCCAGTAGTAACCAGGGTACTCAGGAGACCCAGTACTTC. Full variable domain (missing parts from reference TRBV19 and TRBJ2-5): DGGITQSPKYLFRKEGQNVTLSCEQNLNHDAMYWYRQDPGQGLRLIYYSQIVNDFQKGDIAEGYSVSREKKESFPLTVTSAQKNPTAFYLCASSNQGTQETQYFGPGTRLLVL.

The chain couples TRBV21-1 to TRBJ2-5; the tabulated D call, TRBD1, remains unverified against the DNA. TRBV21-1 is shown as a pseudogene. The CDR3 is 18 amino acids. The CDR3 reads CASSKAQDMKGVQETQYF. DNA for the CDR3: TGTGCCAGCAGCAAAGCGCAAGACATGAAAGGGGTCCAAGAGACCCAGTACTTC.

The chain carries TRBV7-9 and TRBJ2-5; D remains ambiguous. The length of the CDR3 is 14 residues. Germline lookup yields CDR1 SEHNR and CDR2 FQNEAQ (reference sequence). Trimming pared 1 base from V and 2 bases from J, leaving 8 bases between. The DNA of the CDR3 is TGTGCCAGCAGCTTAGGGGCAGAGCAAGAGACCCAGTACTTC. It specifies CASSLGAEQETQYF. Full variable domain (missing parts from reference TRBV7-9 and TRBJ2-5): DTGVSQNPRHKITKRGQNVTFRCDPISEHNRLYWYRQTLGQGPEFLTYFQNEAQLEKSRLLSDRFSAERPKGSFSTLEIQRTEQGDSAMYLCASSLGAEQETQYFGPGTRLLVL.

V and J are TRBV27 and TRBJ2-7, with D perhaps being TRBD1 or TRBD2 (7 bases each). This CDR3 has 15 residues. CDR1 MNHEY and CDR2 SMNVEV come from the germline V gene (reference sequence). Trimming pared 6 bases from V and 0 bases from J, leaving 15 bases between. The CDR3 loop is CASSMGGTASYEQYF. The DNA of the CDR3 is TGTGCCAGCAGCATGGGGGGGACAGCCTCCTACGAGCAGTACTTC.

V is TRBV11-2 and J is TRBJ2-7; a possible D gene is TRBD2 (5 bases). V lost 1 base, J lost 0 bases, and 10 bases lay in between. In germline, CDR1 is SGHAT, CDR2 FQNNGV. The CDR3 consists of 15 residues. The CDR3 region is CASSLGLGSSYEQYF. The CDR3 DNA reads TGTGCCAGCAGCTTAGGTCTGGGGAGCTCCTACGAGCAGTACTTC.

This chain links TRBV19 with TRBJ1-1; D remains ambiguous. The V gene's germline CDR1 is LNHDA and CDR2 SQIVND (reference sequence). V was cut by 7 bases and J by 0 bases, with 18 bases left in between. The length of the CDR3 is 16 residues. CDR3 loop: CASIAFGSVLNTEAFF. CDR3 DNA sequence: TGTGCCAGTATAGCTTTTGGGTCTGTACTGAACACTGAAGCTTTCTTT.

This chain links TRBV5-1 with TRBJ1-1, with D perhaps TRBD1 (6 bases). CDR3 length: 14 residues. Germline V gene lookup returns CDR1 SGHRS and CDR2 YFSETQ. V was trimmed by 4 bases and J by 5 bases, leaving 15 bases between them. In nucleotides, the CDR3 is TGCGCCAGCAGCGACCAGACAGGATCGACTGAAGCTTTCTTT. Translating it yields CASSDQTGSTEAFF.